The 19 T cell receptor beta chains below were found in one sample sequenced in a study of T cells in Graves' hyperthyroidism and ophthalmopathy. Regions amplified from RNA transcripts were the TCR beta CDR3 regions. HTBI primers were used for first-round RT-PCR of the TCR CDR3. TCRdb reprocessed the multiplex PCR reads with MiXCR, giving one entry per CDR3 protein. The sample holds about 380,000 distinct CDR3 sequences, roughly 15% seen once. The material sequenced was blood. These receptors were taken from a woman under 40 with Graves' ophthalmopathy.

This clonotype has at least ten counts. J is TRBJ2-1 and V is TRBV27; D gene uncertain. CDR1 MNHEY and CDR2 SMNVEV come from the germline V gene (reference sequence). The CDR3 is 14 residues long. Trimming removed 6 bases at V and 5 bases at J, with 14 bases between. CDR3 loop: CASRLPGHNNEQFF. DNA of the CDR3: TGTGCCAGCAGGCTTCCAGGCCACAACAATGAGCAGTTCTTC.

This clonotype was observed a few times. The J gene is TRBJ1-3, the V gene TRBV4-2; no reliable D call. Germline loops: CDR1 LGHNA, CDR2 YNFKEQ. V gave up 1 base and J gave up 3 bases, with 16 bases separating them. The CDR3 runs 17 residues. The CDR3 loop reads CASSQVRSKSDGNTIYF. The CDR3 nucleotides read TGTGCCAGCAGCCAAGTCCGGTCAAAGTCCGATGGAAACACCATATATTTT.

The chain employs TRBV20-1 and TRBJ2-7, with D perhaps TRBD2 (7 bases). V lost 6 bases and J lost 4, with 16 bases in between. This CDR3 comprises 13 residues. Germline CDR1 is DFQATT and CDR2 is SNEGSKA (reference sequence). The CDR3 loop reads CSAGGGSGYEQYF. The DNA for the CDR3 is TGCAGTGCCGGGGGCGGGAGTGGGTACGAGCAGTACTTC.

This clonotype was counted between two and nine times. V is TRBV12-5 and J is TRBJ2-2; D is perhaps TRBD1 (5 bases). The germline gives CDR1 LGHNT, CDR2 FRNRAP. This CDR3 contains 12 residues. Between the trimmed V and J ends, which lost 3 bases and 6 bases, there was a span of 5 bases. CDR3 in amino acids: CASGFRAGELFF. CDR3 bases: TGTGCTAGTGGTTTCAGGGCCGGGGAGCTGTTTTTT.

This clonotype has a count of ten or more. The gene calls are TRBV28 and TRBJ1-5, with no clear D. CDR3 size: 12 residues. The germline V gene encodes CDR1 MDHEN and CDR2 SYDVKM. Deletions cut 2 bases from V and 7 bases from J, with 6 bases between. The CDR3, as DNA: TGTGCCAGCAGTTTAGAGTACCAGCCCCAGCATTTT. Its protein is CASSLEYQPQHF.

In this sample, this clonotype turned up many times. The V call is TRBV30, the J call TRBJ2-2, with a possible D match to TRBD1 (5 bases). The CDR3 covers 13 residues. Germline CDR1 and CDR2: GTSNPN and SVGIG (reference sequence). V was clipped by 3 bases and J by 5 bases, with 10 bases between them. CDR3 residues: CAWRKGVTGELFF. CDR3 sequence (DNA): TGTGCCTGGAGGAAAGGGGTTACCGGGGAGCTGTTTTTT.

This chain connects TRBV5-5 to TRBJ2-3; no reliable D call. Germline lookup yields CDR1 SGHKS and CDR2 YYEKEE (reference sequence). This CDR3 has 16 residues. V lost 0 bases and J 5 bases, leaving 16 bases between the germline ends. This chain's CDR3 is CASSLAGVMVIDTQYF. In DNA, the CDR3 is TGTGCCAGCAGCTTGGCTGGGGTTATGGTTATAGATACGCAGTATTTT.

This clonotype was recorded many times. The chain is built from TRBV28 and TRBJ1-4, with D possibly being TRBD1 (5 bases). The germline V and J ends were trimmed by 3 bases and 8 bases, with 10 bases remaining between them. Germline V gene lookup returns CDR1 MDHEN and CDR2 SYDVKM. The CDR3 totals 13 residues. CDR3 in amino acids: CASSLPGPEKLFF. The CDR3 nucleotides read TGTGCCAGCAGTTTGCCAGGGCCGGAAAAACTGTTTTTT.

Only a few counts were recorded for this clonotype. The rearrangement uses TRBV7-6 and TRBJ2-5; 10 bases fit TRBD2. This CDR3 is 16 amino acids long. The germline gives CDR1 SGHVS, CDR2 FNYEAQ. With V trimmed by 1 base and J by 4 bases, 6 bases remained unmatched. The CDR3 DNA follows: TGTGCCAGCAGCTTAGGAGCGGGGGGGCTTCTAGAGACCCAGTACTTC. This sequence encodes CASSLGAGGLLETQYF.

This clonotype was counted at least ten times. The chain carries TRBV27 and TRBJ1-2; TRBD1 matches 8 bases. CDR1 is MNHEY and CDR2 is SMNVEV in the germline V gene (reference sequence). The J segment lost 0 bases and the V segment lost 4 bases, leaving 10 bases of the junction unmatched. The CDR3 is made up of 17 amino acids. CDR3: CASSSSSSQGANYGYTF. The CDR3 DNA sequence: TGTGCCAGCAGTTCATCCTCCTCACAGGGGGCTAACTATGGCTACACCTTC.

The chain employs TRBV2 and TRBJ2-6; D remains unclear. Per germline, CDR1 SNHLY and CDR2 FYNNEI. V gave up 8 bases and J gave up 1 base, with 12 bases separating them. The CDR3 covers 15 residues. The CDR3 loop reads CASDPQRSGANVLTF. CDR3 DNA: TGTGCCAGCGACCCACAGAGGTCTGGGGCCAACGTCCTGACTTTC.

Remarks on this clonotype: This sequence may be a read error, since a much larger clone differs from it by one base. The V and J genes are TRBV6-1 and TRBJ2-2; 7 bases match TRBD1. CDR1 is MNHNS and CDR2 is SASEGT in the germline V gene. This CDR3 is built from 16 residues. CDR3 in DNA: TGTACCAGCAGACGTTGGGGACAGTCCTACACCGGGGAGCTGTTTTTT. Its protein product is CTSRRWGQSYTGELFF.

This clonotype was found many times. In nucleotides, the CDR3 is TGTGCCAGCAGTTTCCGTGGGACTAGCGGGGGGTACAATGAGCAGTTCTTC. Protein: CASSFRGTSGGYNEQFF. The chain employs TRBV28 and TRBJ2-1, with TRBD2 identical over 15 bases. The CDR3 has 17 residues. Trimming removed 3 bases from V and 4 bases from J; junction bases left unmatched: 4. From germline, CDR1 is MDHEN and CDR2 SYDVKM.

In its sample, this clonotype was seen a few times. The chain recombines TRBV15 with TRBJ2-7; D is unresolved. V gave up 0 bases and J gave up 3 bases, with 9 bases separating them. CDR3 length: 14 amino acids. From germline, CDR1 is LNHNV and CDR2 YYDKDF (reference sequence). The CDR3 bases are TGTGCCACCAGCAGAGATCCGGGCGACTACGAGCAGTACTTC. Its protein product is CATSRDPGDYEQYF.

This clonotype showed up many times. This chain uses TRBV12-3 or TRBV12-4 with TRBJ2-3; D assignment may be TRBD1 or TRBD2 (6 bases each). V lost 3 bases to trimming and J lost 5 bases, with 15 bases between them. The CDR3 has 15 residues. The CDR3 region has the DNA TGTGCCAGCAGTTTTGGGGGGACAATCAAAGATACGCAGTATTTT. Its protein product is CASSFGGTIKDTQYF.

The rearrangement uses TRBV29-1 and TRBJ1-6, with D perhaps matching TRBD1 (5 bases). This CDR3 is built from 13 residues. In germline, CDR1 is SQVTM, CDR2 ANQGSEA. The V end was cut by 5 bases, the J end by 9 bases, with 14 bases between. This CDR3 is CSVTSRQGSPLHF. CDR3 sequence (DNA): TGCAGCGTTACTTCAAGGCAGGGTTCACCCCTCCACTTT.

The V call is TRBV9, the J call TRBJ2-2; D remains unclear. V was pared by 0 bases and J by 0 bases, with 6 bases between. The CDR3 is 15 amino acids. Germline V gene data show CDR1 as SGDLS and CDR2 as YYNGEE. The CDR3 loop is CASSVGTANTGELFF. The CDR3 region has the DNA TGTGCCAGCAGCGTAGGTACAGCGAACACCGGGGAGCTGTTTTTT.

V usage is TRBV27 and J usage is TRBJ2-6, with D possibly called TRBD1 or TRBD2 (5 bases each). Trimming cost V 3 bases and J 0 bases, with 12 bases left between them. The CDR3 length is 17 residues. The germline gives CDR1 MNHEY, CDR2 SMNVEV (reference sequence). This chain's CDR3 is CASSLLGRNSGANVLTF. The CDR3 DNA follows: TGTGCCAGCAGTTTGTTGGGACGCAACTCTGGGGCCAACGTCCTGACTTTC.

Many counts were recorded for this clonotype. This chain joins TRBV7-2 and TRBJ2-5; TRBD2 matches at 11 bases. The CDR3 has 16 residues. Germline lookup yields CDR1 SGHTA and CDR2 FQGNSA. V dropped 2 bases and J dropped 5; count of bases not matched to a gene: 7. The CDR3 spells CASSLSGTSGLETQYF. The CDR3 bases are TGTGCCAGCAGCTTATCGGGGACTAGCGGTCTGGAGACCCAGTACTTC.